These T cell receptor beta chains were read from a single sample in a study of blood T cell repertoires in COVID-19. TCRdb's table, derived via immunoSEQ multiplex PCR, lists solely in-frame clones and lacks some. The table lists roughly 380,000 clones, around 87% of them singletons. The sequenced sample was PBMCs or T cells enriched from blood (not recorded which). These receptors were obtained from a man aged 30 to 45 who had recovered from COVID-19. CDR3s include the opening cysteine and the closing phenylalanine or tryptophan. D genes are given only for firm matches. Expanded clones get a size class; other rows say once, few or many, or leave the size out.

j_call v_call clone_size d_call cdr3_nt cdr3_aa
TRBJ1-6 TRBV7-9 NA TRBD1 TGTGCCAGCAGCTTAGCAACAGGGGGTCCCTATAATTCACCCCTCCACTTT CASSLATGGPYNSPLHF
TRBJ2-7 TRBV5-1 NA TRBD2 TGCGCCAGCAGCTTAGCGGGGAAAACCTCCTACGAGCAGTACTTC CASSLAGKTSYEQYF
TRBJ2-7 TRBV9 once TRBD2 TGTGCCAGCAGCGTCAAGCGGGGGGCCGCTCACCACGAGCAGTACTTC CASSVKRGAAHHEQYF
TRBJ2-1 TRBV2 NA TRBD2 TGTGCCAGCAGTTGGTCCAGCGGGGGGGAGGGTGAGCAGTTCTTC CASSWSSGGEGEQFF
TRBJ1-6 TRBV5-1 NA NA TGCGCCAGCAGCTTGGGGGGGAGGAGGTCACCCCTCCACTTT CASSLGGRRSPLHF
TRBJ2-7 TRBV11-2 NA TRBD1 TGTGCCAGCAGCTTAGGCGACAGGGGACAGTACTTC CASSLGDRGQYF
TRBJ2-7 TRBV9 NA NA TGTGCCAGCAGCCTGGAGGGGGCCGGGTACGAGCAGTACTTC CASSLEGAGYEQYF
TRBJ1-1 TRBV27 NA TRBD1 TGTGCCAGCAGTCTAGGACAGGGGTGGAGCACTGAAGCTTTCTTT CASSLGQGWSTEAFF
TRBJ1-1 TRBV9 NA TRBD1 TGTGCCAGCAGCTCGCGGACAGGGGTAAACACTGAAGCTTTCTTT CASSSRTGVNTEAFF
TRBJ1-2 TRBV4-2 NA NA TGTGCCAGCAGCAAAGATCAGGGGCCCTATGGCTACACCTTC CASSKDQGPYGYTF
TRBJ1-6 TRBV30 NA NA TGTGCCTGGAGTTTCGGGAGCTCCTATAATTCACCCCTCCACTTT CAWSFGSSYNSPLHF
TRBJ1-1 TRBV9 once NA TGTGCCAGCAGCGGGGGACAAAACACTGAAGCTTTCTTT CASSGGQNTEAFF
TRBJ2-7 TRBV11-2 NA TRBD2 TGTGCCAGCAGCCTGGGACTAGGAGAGGAGTACTTC CASSLGLGEEYF
TRBJ1-6 TRBV18 once NA TGTGCCAGCTCACCAATTTTCACAGGGACCGCCGATAATTCACCCCTCCACTTT CASSPIFTGTADNSPLHF
TRBJ2-7 TRBV4-1 NA TRBD2 TGCGCCAGCAGCCTCAGAGGCGGGGGCGAGCAGTACTTC CASSLRGGGEQYF
TRBJ1-2 TRBV18 NA TRBD1 TGTGCCAGCTCACCCGTACACTTCACCCCCAGGCAGGGGGCCGAAAACTATGGCTACACCTTC CASSPVHFTPRQGAENYGYTF
TRBJ2-2 TRBV9 NA TRBD2 TGTGCCAGCAGCGAGTGGACTAGCGGGGGGATAGCCGGGGAGCTGTTTTTT CASSEWTSGGIAGELFF
TRBJ1-4 TRBV3-1/TRBV3-2 NA TRBD1 TGTGCCAGCAGCCTCCGACAGGGGAATGAAAAACTGTTTTTT CASSLRQGNEKLFF
TRBJ2-3 TRBV9 NA NA TGTGCCAGCAGCCCCCAGATCACAGATACGCAGTATTTT CASSPQITDTQYF
TRBJ2-5 TRBV24-1 NA NA TGTGCCACCAGTGATGCATCCGGGGATTCAGGGACCCAGTACTTC CATSDASGDSGTQYF
TRBJ1-4 TRBV28 NA NA TGTGCCAGCAGCTCGGTAAACGGTTTTAATGAAAAACTGTTTTTT CASSSVNGFNEKLFF
TRBJ1-1 TRBV3-1/TRBV3-2 once NA TGTGCCAGCAGCCAAGATTTTCGCGCTGAAGCTTTCTTT CASSQDFRAEAFF
TRBJ1-1 TRBV6-5 NA NA TGTGCCAGTTGGGGGGGGATGAGGATGAACACTGAAGCTTTCTTT CASWGGMRMNTEAFF
TRBJ1-3 TRBV7-2 few TRBD1 TGTGCCAGCAGCACTTCGGGGACAGCTAACTCTGGAAACACCATATATTTT CASSTSGTANSGNTIYF
TRBJ2-3 TRBV19 NA TRBD2 TGTGCCAGCCGCCTTCCGCCGCGGGGGGCCCCGGATACGCAGTATTTT CASRLPPRGAPDTQYF
TRBJ1-4 TRBV5-4 NA NA TGTGCCAGCAGCTTTTCGGGGGAGCCTAATGAAAAACTGTTTTTT CASSFSGEPNEKLFF
TRBJ2-7 TRBV6-5 NA TRBD1 TGTGCCAGCAGCCTGGGACAGGGTGCCTACGAGCAGTACTTC CASSLGQGAYEQYF
TRBJ2-3 TRBV1 NA NA TGCACCAGCAGCCCCTGGACTAGCGGGGGGATAACAGATACGCAGTATTTT CTSSPWTSGGITDTQYF
TRBJ2-7 TRBV19 NA TRBD2 TGTGCCAGTAGTAAGGTAGCGGGGGAGACCTACGAGCAGTACTTC CASSKVAGETYEQYF